The 25 T cell receptor beta chains below were found in one sample sequenced in a study of T cell responses to AZD1222 COVID-19 vaccine. Generated by immunoSEQ multiplex PCR, the TCRdb table keeps only in-frame clones and is missing some. The sample includes about 64,000 clones, about nine tenths seen only once; the top ten take roughly 6.7%. The input for sequencing was peripheral blood, taken 28 days after the second dose of the MenACWY control vaccine. The source is an adult who received the MenACWY meningococcal vaccine as a control.

V and J are TRBV21-1 and TRBJ1-1. TRBV21-1 is termed a pseudogene. The CDR3 is 12 residues long. The chain's CDR3 is CASLRGNTEAFF. In DNA form, the CDR3 reads TGTGCCAGCCTCCGGGGAAACACTGAAGCTTTCTTT.

The chain carries TRBV19 and TRBJ2-1; D tentatively reads TRBD1 or TRBD2 (5 bases each). The CDR3 is 15 amino acids. Trimming left V 6 bases short and J 7 bases short, with 19 bases between. Germline CDR1 is LNHDA and CDR2 is SQIVND (reference sequence). The CDR3 DNA sequence: TGTGCCAGTAGCCTAGGGGACCGCCGTTCGAATGAGCAGTTCTTC. It yields the protein CASSLGDRRSNEQFF.

This chain links TRBV11-3 with TRBJ2-3; D might be TRBD2 (6 bases). Germline V gene sequence: CDR1 SGHNT, CDR2 YENEEA. The CDR3 covers 15 residues. The V end was cut by 1 base, the J end by 3 bases, with 11 bases between. CDR3 nucleotide sequence: TGTGCCAGCAGCTTAGGCCTAGCGTTAACAGATACGCAGTATTTT. Amino acids: CASSLGLALTDTQYF.

The J gene is TRBJ2-3, the V gene TRBV7-2, with 7 bases that match TRBD1. This CDR3 has 13 residues. The V and J ends lost 5 bases and 6 bases, in that order; junction bases with no gene match: 5. The germline CDR1 and CDR2 sequences are SGHTA and FQGNSA. The chain's CDR3 is CASSDRTGDTQYF. CDR3 in DNA: TGTGCCAGCAGCGACCGGACAGGTGATACGCAGTATTTT.

The chain carries TRBV7-2 and TRBJ2-1; 11 bases are a match to TRBD2. The CDR3 length is 13 residues. With 10 bases clipped from V and 9 bases from J, the junction kept 8 bases outside the gene matches. The germline gives CDR1 SGHTA, CDR2 FQGNSA. In DNA, the CDR3 is TGTGCCAATAGCGGGAGGGCCCCCGGTGAGCAGTTCTTC. Translated, it gives CANSGRAPGEQFF.

The CDR3 sequence is CASSPTSGRNQPQHF. DNA of the CDR3: TGTGCCAGCTCACCAACATCAGGGAGAAATCAGCCCCAGCATTTT. The chain recombines TRBV18 with TRBJ1-5, with D maybe TRBD1 (5 bases). Between the trimmed V and J ends, which lost 2 bases and 4 bases, there was a span of 12 bases. There are 15 residues in the CDR3. Germline lookup yields CDR1 KGHSH and CDR2 LQKENI.

The V and J genes are TRBV27 and TRBJ1-1; D gene ambiguous. The CDR3 is made up of 14 amino acids. V dropped 1 base and J dropped 1 base, with 7 bases sitting between them. CDR1 and CDR2 (germline): MNHEY, SMNVEV (reference sequence). The CDR3 protein is CASSLYPENTEAFF. In DNA, the CDR3 is TGTGCCAGCAGTTTATATCCGGAGAACACTGAAGCTTTCTTT.

The gene calls are TRBV28 and TRBJ2-1; 7 bases agree with TRBD1. Losses at the gene ends were 6 bases for V and 6 bases for J; bases not matched to a gene: 5. The CDR3 is 13 residues long. Germline lookup yields CDR1 MDHEN and CDR2 SYDVKM. The CDR3 protein is CASSTGAGNEQFF. The CDR3 DNA is TGTGCCAGCAGCACAGGGGCGGGCAATGAGCAGTTCTTC.

This chain connects TRBV18 to TRBJ2-7, with 8 bases matching TRBD1. After removal of 4 bases from V and 3 bases from J, the junction contained 5 bases not matched to a gene. Germline CDR1 and CDR2: KGHSH and LQKENI. The CDR3 is 14 amino acids. The CDR3 DNA follows: TGTGCCAGCTCACTGGGACAGGCCGGCTACGAGCAGTACTTC. This codes for CASSLGQAGYEQYF.

Written as DNA, the CDR3 is TGTGCCAGCGGAGCTGCTGGAAACACCATATATTTT. Its protein is CASGAAGNTIYF. The J gene is TRBJ1-3, the V gene TRBV5-5; D unresolved. The CDR3 spans 12 residues. Germline V gene sequence: CDR1 SGHKS, CDR2 YYEKEE (reference sequence). The ends were cut back, 7 bases at V and 2 bases at J, with 7 bases in the middle.

This clone was picked up one time. The CDR3 sequence: CASSKSSDQGDTQYF. DNA for the CDR3: TGTGCCAGCAGCAAAAGCTCGGACCAGGGAGATACGCAGTATTTT. The chain combines TRBV21-1 with TRBJ2-3; the table's D gene call, TRBD1, was not cross checked with the DNA. TRBV21-1 is marked as a pseudogene. The CDR3 has 15 amino acids.

The chain links TRBV7-9 to TRBJ2-5; the D gene is possibly TRBD1 (5 bases). There are 13 residues in the CDR3. Germline-derived CDR1 and CDR2 are SEHNR and FQNEAQ (reference sequence). Trimming removed 5 bases from V and 4 bases from J, with 11 bases in between. CDR3 coding DNA: TGTGCCAGCAGCGAAGGGGTAGTAGAGACCCAGTACTTC. As protein: CASSEGVVETQYF.

This sequence joins TRBV4-1 and TRBJ1-6, with D perhaps matching TRBD1 (6 bases). The CDR3 has 15 residues. V dropped 1 base and J dropped 10 bases, with 14 bases sitting between them. The germline CDR1 and CDR2 sequences are MGHRA and YSYEKL. Written as DNA, the CDR3 is TGCGCCAGCAGCCAAGTCGCCAGGGGAAAATCACCCCTCCACTTT. It encodes CASSQVARGKSPLHF.

This clone appeared once. The chain joins TRBV25-1 to TRBJ1-1; D remains unclear. Trimming took 2 bases from V and 3 from J, leaving 7 bases between them. Germline CDR1 and CDR2: MGHDK and SYGVNS. This CDR3 is 13 amino acids long. Written as DNA, the CDR3 is TGTGCCAGCAGTGAAATTGTTGACACTGAAGCTTTCTTT. Protein sequence: CASSEIVDTEAFF.

This clone was counted once. The gene calls are TRBV28 and TRBJ1-6; no firm D call. The germline gives CDR1 MDHEN, CDR2 SYDVKM. The CDR3 covers 14 residues. With 10 bases removed from V and 2 bases from J, the gap between germline ends came to 12 bases. CDR3 loop: CATIPETYNSPLHF. Written as DNA, the CDR3 is TGTGCCACCATACCGGAAACCTATAATTCACCCCTCCACTTT.

This clone was detected once. This rearrangement joins TRBV7-2 to TRBJ1-5, with no clear D. V lost 8 bases and J lost 7, with 18 bases in between. The CDR3 contains 14 residues. CDR1 is SGHTA, CDR2 FQGNSA, per germline. The CDR3 is CASSPRTAGQPQHF. The DNA for the CDR3 is TGTGCCAGCTCTCCCCGAACAGCAGGCCAGCCCCAGCATTTT.

The chain uses TRBV24-1 and TRBJ2-7; tentative D call: TRBD2 (5 bases). Germline CDR1 and CDR2: KGHDR and SFDVKD. The V end lost 3 bases, the J end lost 0 bases, and 14 bases lay between the germline ends. This CDR3 has 16 residues. The CDR3 DNA reads TGTGCCACCAGTGATCCGTCTAGCAGATCCTCCTACGAGCAGTACTTC. Its translation: CATSDPSSRSSYEQYF.

The chain carries TRBV7-9 and TRBJ2-5, with D hard to call. The CDR3 loop spans 13 amino acids. The V gene lost 8 bases and the J gene lost 1 base, with 11 bases spanning the gap. Germline V gives CDR1 SEHNR, CDR2 FQNEAQ (reference sequence). As DNA, the CDR3 is TGTGCCAGCGGAAGACCTTCCCAAGAGACCCAGTACTTC. Translation: CASGRPSQETQYF.

The rearrangement joins TRBV21-1 to TRBJ2-5; the table's D call of TRBD2 was not tested on the DNA. TRBV21-1 is a known pseudogene. The CDR3 has 17 residues. The CDR3 DNA is TGTGCCAGCAGCAAAGCGCACGAGGGAGGGCCGGGTGAGACCCAGTACTTC. Translated: CASSKAHEGGPGETQYF.

This clone was seen just once. J is TRBJ2-7 and V is TRBV15; 7 nucleotides line up with TRBD2. The CDR3 totals 14 residues. Germline CDR1 LNHNV, CDR2 YYDKDF (reference sequence). Trimming removed 1 base from V and 8 bases from J; junction bases left unmatched: 8. CDR3 region: CATSRGSGGSQQYF. CDR3 sequence (DNA): TGTGCCACCAGCAGAGGTTCCGGCGGGAGCCAGCAGTACTTC.

V and J are TRBV5-4 and TRBJ1-2; D ambiguous. CDR3 size: 15 residues. V was shortened by 4 bases and J by 2 bases, with 15 bases between the two germline ends. CDR1 SGHNT and CDR2 YYREEE come from the germline V gene (reference sequence). This CDR3 reads CASSGDRLGNYGYTF. CDR3 bases: TGTGCCAGCAGCGGCGACCGTTTAGGAAACTATGGCTACACCTTC.

V is TRBV20-1 and J is TRBJ1-2; D is unclear. V was clipped by 5 bases and J by 8 bases, with 12 bases between them. Germline V gene sequence: CDR1 DFQATT, CDR2 SNEGSKA (reference sequence). This CDR3 comprises 11 residues. The DNA for the CDR3 is TGCAGTGCTTTTACCATCGTGGGCTACACCTTC. Translated: CSAFTIVGYTF.

The rearrangement links TRBV11-2 to TRBJ2-3; 8 nucleotides align to TRBD2. CDR3 length: 17 residues. Trimming at V came to 2 bases and at J to 1 base, leaving 8 bases not matched to a gene. CDR1 and CDR2 from the germline V gene are SGHAT and FQNNGV. The CDR3 region is CASSLSREGRGTDTQYF. DNA of the CDR3: TGTGCCAGCAGCTTATCCCGGGAGGGCCGGGGCACAGATACGCAGTATTTT.

V usage is TRBV12-5 and J usage is TRBJ2-5, with 9 nucleotides matching TRBD2. The V gene's germline CDR1 is LGHNT and CDR2 FRNRAP. The CDR3 loop spans 17 amino acids. V lost 3 bases, J lost 6 bases, and 14 bases stayed unmatched. This CDR3 reads CASGLASGLAGIKTQYF. The CDR3 nucleotides are TGTGCTAGTGGTTTAGCGTCGGGGCTAGCGGGAATAAAGACCCAGTACTTC.

About this clone itself: The sample holds other DNA sequences that translate to the same CDR3. The rearrangement links TRBV7-9 to TRBJ1-3; D not certain. V was shortened by 5 bases and J by 0 bases, with 5 bases between the two germline ends. CDR1 SEHNR and CDR2 FQNEAQ come from the germline V gene (reference sequence). The CDR3 loop spans 13 amino acids. As DNA, the CDR3 is TGTGCCAGCAGCGGGAACTCTGGAAACACCATATATTTT. Translation: CASSGNSGNTIYF.